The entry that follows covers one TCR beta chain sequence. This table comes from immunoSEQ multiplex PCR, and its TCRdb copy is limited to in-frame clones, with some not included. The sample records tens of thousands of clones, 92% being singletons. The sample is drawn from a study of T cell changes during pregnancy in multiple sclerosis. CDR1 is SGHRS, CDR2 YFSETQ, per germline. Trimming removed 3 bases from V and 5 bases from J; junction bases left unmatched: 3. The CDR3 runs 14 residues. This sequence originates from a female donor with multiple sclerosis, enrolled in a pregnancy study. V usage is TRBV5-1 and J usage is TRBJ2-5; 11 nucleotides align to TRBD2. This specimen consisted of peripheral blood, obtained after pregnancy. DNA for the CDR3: TGCGCCAGCAGCTCGATAGCGGGGGGGGAGACCCAGTACTTC. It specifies CASSSIAGGETQYF.